What follows are 21 T cell receptor beta chains derived from one specimen sequenced in a study of somatic mutations in cytotoxic T cells in rheumatoid arthritis. The protocol was immunoSEQ multiplex PCR, while the TCRdb copy is restricted to in-frame clones and leaves out a portion. This sample has about 25,000 clones, with over 65% found just once. The sample taken for sequencing was CD8+ T cells sorted from blood. The receptor source for this set is a woman aged 18-29 years in good health.

The chain joins TRBV7-9 to TRBJ2-1, with a weak D call TRBD2 (6 bases). Germline assignment: CDR1 SEHNR and CDR2 FQNEAQ (reference sequence). V lost 5 bases and J lost 9, with 20 bases in between. The CDR3 has 15 residues. In nucleotides, the CDR3 is TGTGCCAGCAGCCCGGCTAGCGCCGGCTCTGGTGAGCAGTTCTTC. It specifies CASSPASAGSGEQFF.

This clone was observed a few times. V gene TRBV4-1 combines with J gene TRBJ1-1, with D tentatively TRBD1 (6 bases). V was shortened by 4 bases and J by 4 bases, with 13 bases between the two germline ends. Germline CDR1 reads MGHRA; CDR2 reads YSYEKL. The CDR3 covers 14 residues. CDR3 region: CASSPKGGGTEAFF. CDR3 in DNA: TGCGCCAGCAGCCCAAAGGGGGGAGGCACTGAAGCTTTCTTT.

V and J are TRBV5-8 and TRBJ2-7, with D possibly TRBD1 on 6 matching bases. This CDR3 is 13 amino acids long. The V end lost 9 bases, the J end lost 1 base, and 14 bases lay between the germline ends. The germline V gene encodes CDR1 SGHTS and CDR2 YDEGEE. CDR3 amino acids: CATTGSTSYEQYV. DNA for the CDR3: TGTGCCACAACAGGGTCAACATCCTACGAGCAGTACGTC.

CDR3 coding DNA: TGTGCCAGCAGTTTAGGGGGGAGCAATCAGCCCCAGCATTTT. This translates into CASSLGGSNQPQHF. The genes are TRBV27 and TRBJ1-5, with D perhaps matching TRBD1 (5 bases). Germline CDR1 reads MNHEY; CDR2 reads SMNVEV (reference sequence). The length of the CDR3 is 14 residues. The V end was cut by 2 bases, the J end by 1 base, with 6 bases between.

The chain joins TRBV5-6 to TRBJ2-1; D is uncertain. There are 15 residues in the CDR3. Germline V gene data show CDR1 as SGHDT and CDR2 as YYEEEE. Trimming stripped 3 bases from V and 9 bases from J, with 19 bases between. This chain's CDR3 is CASSSPAVGPGEQFF. The CDR3 DNA is TGTGCCAGCAGCTCTCCCGCAGTTGGCCCAGGTGAGCAGTTCTTC.

V gene TRBV14 combines with J gene TRBJ2-7, with D perhaps matching TRBD1 or TRBD2 (5 bases each). This CDR3 is 12 amino acids long. The V gene's germline CDR1 is SGHDN and CDR2 FVKESK. V shed 1 base and J shed 5 bases, with 6 bases lying between them. The CDR3 loop is CASSQVGDEQYF. As DNA, the CDR3 is TGTGCCAGCAGCCAAGTGGGGGACGAGCAGTACTTC.

The J gene is TRBJ1-6, the V gene TRBV19; D remains ambiguous. V dropped 5 bases and J dropped 2 bases, with 13 bases sitting between them. The CDR3 is 16 residues long. Germline loops: CDR1 LNHDA, CDR2 SQIVND (reference sequence). In DNA, the CDR3 is TGTGCCAGTAGTGATCTCATAGGCGCCTATAATTCACCCCTCCACTTT. This codes for CASSDLIGAYNSPLHF. Together with reference TRBV19 and TRBJ1-6, the CDR3 gives the full variable domain: DGGITQSPKYLFRKEGQNVTLSCEQNLNHDAMYWYRQDPGQGLRLIYYSQIVNDFQKGDIAEGYSVSREKKESFPLTVTSAQKNPTAFYLCASSDLIGAYNSPLHFGNGTRLTVT.

V gene TRBV9 combines with J gene TRBJ2-5, with TRBD2 identical over 14 bases. The germline V gene has CDR1 SGDLS and CDR2 YYNGEE. The J segment lost 1 base and the V segment lost 4 bases, leaving 6 bases of the junction unmatched. The CDR3 contains 17 residues. The CDR3 DNA reads as TGTGCCAGCAGCCCAGGACTAGCGGGGGGCACCCAAGAGACCCAGTACTTC. Its protein product is CASSPGLAGGTQETQYF. The whole variable domain, filled in from reference TRBV9 and TRBJ2-5, reads DSGVTQTPKHLITATGQRVTLRCSPRSGDLSVYWYQQSLDQGLQFLIQYYNGEERAKGNILERFSAQQFPDLHSELNLSSLELGDSALYFCASSPGLAGGTQETQYFGPGTRLLVL.

The chain has TRBV11-3 and TRBJ2-7, with 7 bases lining up with TRBD2. The ends lost 5 bases at V and 3 bases at J; junction bases unmatched: 10. The CDR3 contains 15 residues. Germline-derived CDR1 and CDR2 are SGHNT and YENEEA. The CDR3 DNA sequence: TGTGCCAGCAGCCCGGGGCCAGCGGGGATCTACGAGCAGTACTTC. Translated: CASSPGPAGIYEQYF.

This sequence joins TRBV30 and TRBJ2-5; D is unclear. Looked up from germline, CDR1 is GTSNPN and CDR2 is SVGIG (reference sequence). The CDR3 covers 16 residues. V was cut by 0 bases and J by 2 bases, with 16 bases left in between. Written as DNA, the CDR3 is TGTGCCTGGAGTGTCGCCTATAGATTTGGGCAAGAGACCCAGTACTTC. Translated: CAWSVAYRFGQETQYF.

The chain couples TRBV21-1 to TRBJ2-2; no DNA check was done on the table's D call, TRBD1. TRBV21-1 is a documented pseudogene. The CDR3 spans 16 residues. The CDR3 sequence is CASSKGRQGSTGELFF. The CDR3 nucleotides are TGTGCCAGCAGCAAAGGGAGACAGGGATCCACCGGGGAGCTGTTTTTT.

CDR3 in amino acids: CASSVIARVEKLFF. The CDR3 nucleotides are TGTGCCAGCAGTGTGATCGCCAGGGTCGAAAAACTGTTTTTT. The chain employs TRBV6-1 and TRBJ1-4, with D tentatively TRBD1 (5 bases). Per germline, CDR1 MNHNS and CDR2 SASEGT. The V end lost 4 bases, the J end lost 8 bases, and 14 bases lay between the germline ends. The CDR3 has 14 residues.

This rearrangement joins TRBV27 to TRBJ2-6; D ambiguous. V lost 6 bases, J lost 3 bases, and 12 bases lay in between. The germline V gene has CDR1 MNHEY and CDR2 SMNVEV (reference sequence). The CDR3 length is 15 residues. The CDR3 nucleotides are TGTGCCAGCAGCAACGGTCGGGTTGGGGCCAACGTCCTGACTTTC. This codes for CASSNGRVGANVLTF.

V and J are TRBV5-6 and TRBJ1-5, with a tentative D call TRBD1 (6 bases). The CDR3 totals 16 residues. V was clipped by 2 bases and J by 6 bases, with 18 bases between them. CDR1 is SGHDT, CDR2 YYEEEE, per germline. The CDR3 here is CASSFGGPTGIQPQHF. CDR3 in DNA: TGTGCCAGCAGCTTTGGGGGGCCTACAGGGATTCAGCCCCAGCATTTT.

The chain couples TRBV28 to TRBJ1-2; D gene ambiguous. The CDR3 is 15 amino acids. From germline, CDR1 is MDHEN and CDR2 SYDVKM. V was shortened by 5 bases and J by 5 bases, with 18 bases between the two germline ends. CDR3 protein: CASSTGEPATYGYTF. The CDR3 DNA sequence: TGTGCCAGCAGTACCGGGGAGCCCGCAACTTATGGCTACACCTTC.

V is TRBV7-8 and J is TRBJ2-3, with 7 bases aligning to TRBD1. This CDR3 has 16 residues. From germline, CDR1 is SGHVS and CDR2 FQNEAQ. Trimming cost V 4 bases and J 6 bases; bases outside gene matches: 13. This chain's CDR3 is CASSSSGTARWDTQYF. The CDR3 region has the DNA TGTGCCAGCAGCTCCTCCGGGACAGCGAGGTGGGATACGCAGTATTTT. The entire variable domain, with the rest obtained from reference TRBV7-8 and TRBJ2-3, is as follows: GAGVSQSPRYKVAKRGQDVALRCDPISGHVSLFWYQQALGQGPEFLTYFQNEAQLDKSGLPSDRFFAERPEGSVSTLKIQRTQQEDSAVYLCASSSSGTARWDTQYFGPGTRLTVL.

The V gene is TRBV11-2, the J gene TRBJ1-2; D remains ambiguous. V was clipped by 2 bases and J by 5 bases, with 12 bases between them. Germline V lookup: CDR1 SGHAT, CDR2 FQNNGV. This CDR3 has 14 amino acids. For the CDR3, the DNA is TGTGCCAGCAGCTTATATGACGGCCCGTATGGCTACACCTTC. This codes for CASSLYDGPYGYTF.

This chain joins TRBV7-6 and TRBJ2-3; 8 bases map to TRBD2. The CDR3 is made up of 16 amino acids. With 5 bases clipped from V and 2 bases from J, the junction kept 9 bases outside the gene matches. Germline CDR1 reads SGHVS; CDR2 reads FNYEAQ. Written as DNA, the CDR3 is TGTGCCAGCAGCCCCATTAGCGGGATTAACACAGATACGCAGTATTTT. Amino acid sequence: CASSPISGINTDTQYF. The entire variable domain, with the rest obtained from reference TRBV7-6 and TRBJ2-3, is as follows: GAGVSQSPRYKVTKRGQDVALRCDPISGHVSLYWYRQALGQGPEFLTYFNYEAQQDKSGLPNDRFSAERPEGSISTLTIQRTEQRDSAMYRCASSPISGINTDTQYFGPGTRLTVL.

The V and J genes are TRBV28 and TRBJ1-5, with TRBD1 matching over 7 bases. Trimming took 7 bases from V and 9 from J; bases not matched to a gene: 9. The CDR3 length is 13 residues. CDR1 is MDHEN and CDR2 is SYDVKM in the germline V gene. CDR3 bases: TGTGCCAGCACCGAAACAGGGGATGTGCCCCAGCATTTT. It is translated as CASTETGDVPQHF.

V gene TRBV25-1 combines with J gene TRBJ2-7; D gene uncertain. There are 13 residues in the CDR3. The V and J ends lost 2 bases and 4 bases respectively, with 9 bases between them. Germline CDR1 reads MGHDK; CDR2 reads SYGVNS. The CDR3 DNA follows: TGTGCCAGCAGTGAAGGGTCCCGTTACGAGCAGTACTTC. Its protein product is CASSEGSRYEQYF.

This clone was found a few times. J is TRBJ1-1 and V is TRBV27, with 7 positions matching TRBD1. Per the germline V gene, CDR1 is MNHEY and CDR2 is SMNVEV (reference sequence). This CDR3 contains 15 residues. Trimming removed 2 bases from V and 1 base from J; junction bases left unmatched: 4. Here the CDR3 reads CASSLHGDRNTEAFF. The CDR3 DNA reads TGTGCCAGCAGTTTACACGGGGACAGGAACACTGAAGCTTTCTTT.